The rows below give T cell receptor beta chains drawn from one sample of a study of T cells and copy number aberrations in small-cell lung cancer. Here immunoSEQ multiplex PCR was the method, and the copy in TCRdb shows in-frame clones only, minus some. The table lists about 91 clones. Sequencing input: tumor tissue. The receptors shown here come from a woman aged 45 to 65 with small cell lung cancer. Each CDR3 is given with its conserved first and last residue. A D gene is named only where the DNA matches it firmly.

V	J	D	DNA	CDR3
TRBV2	TRBJ2-7	-	TGTGCCAGCAGTGACTTGCAGAGACAGGACCTCTCCTACGAGCAGTACTTC	CASSDLQRQDLSYEQYF
TRBV4-1	TRBJ2-5	TRBD2	TGCGCCAGCAGCCAAGACCTAGCGGGGGGGGAGTACCAAGAGACCCAGTACTTC	CASSQDLAGGEYQETQYF
TRBV30	TRBJ1-2	-	TGTGCCGCGGAAAGAGCGAACTGGGGCTACACCTTC	CAAERANWGYTF
TRBV18	TRBJ1-1	-	TGTGCCAGCTCACCCCCCGTGCAGCGTGAAGCTTTCTTT	CASSPPVQREAFF
TRBV5-4	TRBJ2-1	TRBD1	TGTGCCAGCAGCGTGGGACAGGGCGGGGATGAGCAGTTCTTC	CASSVGQGGDEQFF
TRBV6-5	TRBJ1-1	-	TGTGCCAGCAGTTATAGCGCCGGGGGGACTGAAGCTTTCTTT	CASSYSAGGTEAFF
TRBV25-1	TRBJ2-7	-	TGTGCCAGCAGTGAGGCGGGACTTTCCGAGCAGTACTTC	CASSEAGLSEQYF
TRBV4-1	TRBJ2-2	-	TGCGCCAGCAGTCAACCTTTGGGACCTAACACCGGGGAGCTGTTTTTT	CASSQPLGPNTGELFF
TRBV7-9	TRBJ2-3	-	TGTGCCAGCAGTAGGACAGAAAGCACAGATACGCAGTATTTT	CASSRTESTDTQYF